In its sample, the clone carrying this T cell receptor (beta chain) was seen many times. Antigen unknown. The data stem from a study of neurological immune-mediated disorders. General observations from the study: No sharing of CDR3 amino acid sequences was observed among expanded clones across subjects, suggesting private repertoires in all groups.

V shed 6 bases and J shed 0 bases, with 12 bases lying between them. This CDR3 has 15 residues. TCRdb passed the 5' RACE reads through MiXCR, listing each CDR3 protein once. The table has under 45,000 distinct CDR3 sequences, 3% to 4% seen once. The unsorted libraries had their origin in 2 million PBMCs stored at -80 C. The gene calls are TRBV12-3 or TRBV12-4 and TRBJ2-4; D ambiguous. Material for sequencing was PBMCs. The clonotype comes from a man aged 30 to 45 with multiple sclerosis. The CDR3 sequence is CASSESRLAKNIQYF. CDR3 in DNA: TGTGCCAGCAGCGAGAGTCGTCTAGCCAAAAACATTCAGTACTTC.